Each of the 20 T cell receptor beta chains below was sequenced from the same sample in a study of blood T cell repertoires in COVID-19. Only in-frame clones appear in the TCRdb table, and some are missing; sequencing was by immunoSEQ multiplex PCR. This sample yields just over 70,000 clones, of which 70% to 75% are seen a single time; roughly 36% belongs to the top ten. Sequencing input: peripheral blood. All receptors come from an older woman with acute or convalescent COVID-19.

This clone was counted a single time. At one end, the junction sequence differs from germline, possibly due to a read error. The chain links TRBV18 to TRBJ1-1; TRBD1 aligns across 8 bases. CDR3 length equals 12 residues. Germline CDR1 KGHSH, CDR2 LQKENI. Here the CDR3 reads CASSPAQGALVF. As DNA, the CDR3 is TGTGCCAGCTCACCGGCGCAGGGGGCTCTCGTTTTT. Full variable domain (rest looked up from reference TRBV18 and TRBJ1-1): NAGVMQNPRHLVRRRGQEARLRCSPMKGHSHVYWYRQLPEEGLKFMVYLQKENIIDESGMPKERFSAEFPKEGPSILRIQQVVRGDSAAYFCASSPAQGALVFGQGTRLTVV.

The V call is TRBV7-8, the J call TRBJ2-3; TRBD1 is a possible D gene (5 bases). This CDR3 has 13 residues. The germline gives CDR1 SGHVS, CDR2 FQNEAQ. With 3 bases removed from V and 3 bases from J, the gap between germline ends came to 7 bases. DNA for the CDR3: TGTGCCAGCAGCTTGCGACAGACAGATACGCAGTATTTT. Protein product: CASSLRQTDTQYF.

The chain carries TRBV19 and TRBJ1-1; D is unclear. V lost 3 bases and J 1 base, leaving 9 bases between the germline ends. The CDR3 contains 14 residues. Germline V gene lookup returns CDR1 LNHDA and CDR2 SQIVND (reference sequence). Written as DNA, the CDR3 is TGTGCCAGTAGTATTGAGGAGGGGAACACTGAAGCTTTCTTT. Translating gives CASSIEEGNTEAFF.

CDR3 sequence (DNA): TGTGCCAGCAGTCCTACCGTAGGAGGGGAGCAGTACTTC. It yields the protein CASSPTVGGEQYF. The rearrangement links TRBV3-1 (or the pseudogene TRBV3-2) to TRBJ2-7, with D possibly TRBD2 on 6 matching bases. Trimming took off 6 bases at V and 7 bases at J, with 16 bases between the two ends. Germline assignment: CDR1 LGHDT and CDR2 YNNKEL (reference sequence). The CDR3 is made up of 13 amino acids.

The gene calls are TRBV27 and TRBJ2-7, with TRBD1 matching 9 bases. The CDR3 runs to 14 residues. The germline V gene encodes CDR1 MNHEY and CDR2 SMNVEV (reference sequence). The V segment lost 5 bases and the J segment 4 bases; nucleotides outside the gene matches: 6. CDR3 loop: CASSAGTGKYEQYF. DNA for the CDR3: TGTGCCAGCAGTGCCGGGACAGGGAAATACGAGCAGTACTTC.

V is TRBV10-1 and J is TRBJ1-1; no definite D call. The CDR3 runs to 14 residues. The ends were cut back, 6 bases at V and 0 bases at J, with 11 bases in the middle. CDR1 WNHNN and CDR2 SYGVQD come from the germline V gene (reference sequence). The CDR3 loop is CASRENGVNTEAFF. The CDR3 coding sequence is TGCGCCAGCAGGGAGAATGGAGTGAACACTGAAGCTTTCTTT.

This clone was counted between two and nine times. V and J are TRBV28 and TRBJ2-4; 9 bases match TRBD1. The V gene's germline CDR1 is MDHEN and CDR2 SYDVKM. J gave up 8 bases and V 5 bases, and 7 bases lay outside the gene matches. The CDR3 totals 14 residues. The CDR3 DNA sequence: TGTGCCAGCAGTGAACAGGGGGCGCGGGACATTCAGTACTTC. Translation gives CASSEQGARDIQYF.

The CDR3 is CSASLRGGNEQFF. Here the CDR3 DNA reads TGCAGTGCTAGTTTGCGGGGGGGGAATGAGCAGTTCTTC. The rearrangement uses TRBV20-1 and TRBJ2-1, with 9 nucleotides matching TRBD2. CDR3 length: 13 residues. With 3 bases clipped from V and 7 bases from J, the junction kept 4 bases outside the gene matches. Germline CDR1 DFQATT, CDR2 SNEGSKA (reference sequence).

The chain joins TRBV15 to TRBJ2-2, with D unclear. V was pared by 0 bases and J by 2 bases, with 4 bases between. The CDR3 totals 14 residues. Per the germline V gene, CDR1 is LNHNV and CDR2 is YYDKDF (reference sequence). CDR3 residues: CATSRDTNTGELFF. CDR3 sequence (DNA): TGTGCCACCAGCAGAGACACAAACACCGGGGAGCTGTTTTTT.

This sequence joins TRBV10-3 and TRBJ1-5; TRBD1 might be the D (5 bases). V was clipped by 9 bases and J by 1 base, with 10 bases between them. The CDR3 consists of 13 residues. Per the germline V gene, CDR1 is ENHRY and CDR2 is SYGVKD. CDR3 sequence reads: CAIKQESNQPQHF. CDR3 nucleotides: TGTGCCATTAAACAGGAGAGCAATCAGCCCCAGCATTTT.

This chain connects TRBV28 to TRBJ1-5; 9 bases map to TRBD1. The germline V gene has CDR1 MDHEN and CDR2 SYDVKM. The V and J ends lost 3 bases and 1 base, in that order; junction bases with no gene match: 4. This CDR3 contains 16 residues. This CDR3 is CASSLRTGVSNQPQHF. As DNA, the CDR3 is TGTGCCAGCAGTTTGAGGACAGGGGTAAGCAATCAGCCCCAGCATTTT.

The V and J genes are TRBV27 and TRBJ2-7, with D tentatively TRBD1 (6 bases). In germline, CDR1 is MNHEY, CDR2 SMNVEV (reference sequence). This CDR3 has 13 amino acids. The ends were cut back, 7 bases at V and 6 bases at J, with 16 bases in the middle. The CDR3 here is CASTTTGFGEQYF. In DNA form, the CDR3 reads TGTGCCAGCACCACGACAGGATTTGGCGAGCAGTACTTC.

This chain connects TRBV7-2 to TRBJ2-7, with 9 bases fitting TRBD2. Germline CDR1 and CDR2: SGHTA and FQGNSA. This CDR3 has 13 residues. V gave up 0 bases and J gave up 7 bases; unmatched junction bases: 1. CDR3 sequence: CASSLAAGGEQYF. The CDR3 nucleotides read TGTGCCAGCAGCTTAGCTGCGGGAGGGGAGCAGTACTTC.

This clone was seen more than once but under ten times. The J gene is TRBJ2-2, the V gene TRBV7-2; D might be TRBD1 (5 bases). CDR1 and CDR2 (germline): SGHTA, FQGNSA. V was trimmed by 4 bases and J by 6 bases, leaving 9 bases between them. There are 13 residues in the CDR3. DNA for the CDR3: TGTGCCAGCAGCTCACAGGTCCCCGGGGAGCTGTTTTTT. Translating gives CASSSQVPGELFF.

The rearrangement links TRBV6-6 to TRBJ2-7, with TRBD2 identical over 8 bases. Per the germline V gene, CDR1 is MNHNY and CDR2 is SVGAGI (reference sequence). This CDR3 is 14 amino acids long. V dropped 7 bases and J dropped 0; count of bases not matched to a gene: 5. The CDR3 spells CASTPGGSSYEQYF. CDR3 bases: TGTGCCAGCACGCCGGGGGGGAGCTCCTACGAGCAGTACTTC.

CDR3 residues: CASSPSPQTGGAFF. The DNA of the CDR3 is TGTGCCAGCAGCCCGAGCCCCCAGACAGGAGGAGCTTTCTTT. The V gene is TRBV7-3, the J gene TRBJ1-1; a weak D match, TRBD1 (6 bases). Germline V CDR1 and CDR2: SGHTA, FQGTGA. The CDR3 is 14 amino acids. Between the trimmed V and J ends, which lost 5 bases and 10 bases, there was a span of 20 bases.

The V and J genes are TRBV5-5 and TRBJ2-2; D gene unclear. The germline V gene encodes CDR1 SGHKS and CDR2 YYEKEE (reference sequence). This CDR3 region has 14 residues. V shed 4 bases and J shed 3 bases, with 10 bases lying between them. The CDR3 is CASSPGPDTGELFF. CDR3 bases: TGTGCCAGCAGCCCGGGTCCCGACACCGGGGAGCTGTTTTTT.

This chain uses TRBV5-4 with TRBJ1-5, with D possibly TRBD1 on 5 matching bases. The length of the CDR3 is 16 residues. V was shortened by 0 bases and J by 2 bases, with 12 bases between the two germline ends. Germline V gene sequence: CDR1 SGHNT, CDR2 YYREEE (reference sequence). The CDR3 reads CASSLGGRGGNQPQHF. The DNA for the CDR3 is TGTGCCAGCAGCTTGGGGGGCCGCGGTGGCAATCAGCCCCAGCATTTT.

The chain carries TRBV2 and TRBJ2-5; a weak D match, TRBD1 (5 bases). V was trimmed by 3 bases and J by 5 bases, leaving 16 bases between them. Germline V gives CDR1 SNHLY, CDR2 FYNNEI. This CDR3 is built from 15 residues. CDR3 nucleotide sequence: TGTGCCAGCAGTGATATTGGGGCAATCCAGGAGACCCAGTACTTC. This translates into CASSDIGAIQETQYF. Complete variable domain (other parts from reference TRBV2 and TRBJ2-5): EPEVTQTPSHQVTQMGQEVILRCVPISNHLYFYWYRQILGQKVEFLVSFYNNEISEKSEIFDDQFSVERPDGSNFTLKIRSTKLEDSAMYFCASSDIGAIQETQYFGPGTRLLVL.

The J gene is TRBJ1-1, the V gene TRBV5-6; 8 nucleotides line up with TRBD1. Germline CDR1 is SGHDT and CDR2 is YYEEEE. The CDR3 is 14 amino acids. J gave up 3 bases and V 0 bases, and 1 base lay outside the gene matches. The CDR3 region is CASSLETGDTEAFF. CDR3 DNA sequence: TGTGCCAGCAGCTTGGAGACAGGGGACACTGAAGCTTTCTTT. Based on the CDR3 plus reference TRBV5-6 and TRBJ1-1, the full variable domain is DAGVTQSPTHLIKTRGQQVTLRCSPKSGHDTVSWYQQALGQGPQFIFQYYEEEERQRGNFPDRFSGHQFPNYSSELNVNALLLGDSALYLCASSLETGDTEAFFGQGTRLTVV.